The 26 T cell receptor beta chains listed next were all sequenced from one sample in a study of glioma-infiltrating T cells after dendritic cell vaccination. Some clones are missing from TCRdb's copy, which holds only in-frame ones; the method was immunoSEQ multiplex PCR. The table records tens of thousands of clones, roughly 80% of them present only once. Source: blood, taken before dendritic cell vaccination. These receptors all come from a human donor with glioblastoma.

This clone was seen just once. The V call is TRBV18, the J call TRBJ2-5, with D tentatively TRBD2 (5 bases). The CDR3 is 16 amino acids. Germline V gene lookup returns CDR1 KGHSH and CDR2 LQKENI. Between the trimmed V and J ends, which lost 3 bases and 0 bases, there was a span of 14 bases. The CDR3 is CASSPFAGRHQETQYF. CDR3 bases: TGTGCCAGCTCACCTTTTGCGGGCCGACACCAAGAGACCCAGTACTTC.

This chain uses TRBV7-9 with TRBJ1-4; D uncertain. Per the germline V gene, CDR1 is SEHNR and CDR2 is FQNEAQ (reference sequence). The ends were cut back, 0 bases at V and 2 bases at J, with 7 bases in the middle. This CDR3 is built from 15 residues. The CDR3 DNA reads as TGTGCCAGCAGCTTAGCGGGAGGCACTAATGAAAAACTGTTTTTT. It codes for CASSLAGGTNEKLFF.

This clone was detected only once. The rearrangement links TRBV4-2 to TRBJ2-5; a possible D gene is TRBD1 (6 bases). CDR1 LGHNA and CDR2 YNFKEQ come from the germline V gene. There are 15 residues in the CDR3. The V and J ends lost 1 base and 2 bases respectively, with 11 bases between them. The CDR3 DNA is TGTGCCAGCAGCCAAGTCCAACAGGGTCAAGAGACCCAGTACTTC. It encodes CASSQVQQGQETQYF.

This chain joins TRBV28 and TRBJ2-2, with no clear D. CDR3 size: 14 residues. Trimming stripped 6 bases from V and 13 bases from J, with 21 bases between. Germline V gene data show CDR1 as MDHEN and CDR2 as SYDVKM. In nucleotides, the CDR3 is TGTGCCAGCAGATACCCACAAGCGCCGAGTGGGCTGTTTTTT. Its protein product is CASRYPQAPSGLFF.

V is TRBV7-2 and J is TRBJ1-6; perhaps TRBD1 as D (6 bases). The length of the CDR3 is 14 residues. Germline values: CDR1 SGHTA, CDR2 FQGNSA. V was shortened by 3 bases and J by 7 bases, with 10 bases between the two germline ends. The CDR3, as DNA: TGTGCCAGCAGCTTTACAGGGCAGAATTCACCCCTCCACTTT. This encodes CASSFTGQNSPLHF.

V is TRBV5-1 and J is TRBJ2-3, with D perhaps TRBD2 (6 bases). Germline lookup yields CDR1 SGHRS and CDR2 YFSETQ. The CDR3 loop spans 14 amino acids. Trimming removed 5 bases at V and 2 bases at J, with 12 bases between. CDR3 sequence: CASRPLAFTDTQYF. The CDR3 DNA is TGCGCCAGCAGGCCACTAGCCTTCACAGATACGCAGTATTTT.

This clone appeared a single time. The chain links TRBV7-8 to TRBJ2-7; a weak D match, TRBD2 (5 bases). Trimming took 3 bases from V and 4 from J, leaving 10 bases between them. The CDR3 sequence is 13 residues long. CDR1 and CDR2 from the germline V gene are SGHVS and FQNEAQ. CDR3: CASSFSVTYEQYF. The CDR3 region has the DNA TGTGCCAGCAGCTTTAGCGTCACATACGAGCAGTACTTC.

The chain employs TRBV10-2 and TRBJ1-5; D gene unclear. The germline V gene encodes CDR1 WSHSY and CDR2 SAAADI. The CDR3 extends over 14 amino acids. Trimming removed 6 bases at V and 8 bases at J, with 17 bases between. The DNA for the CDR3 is TGCGCCAGCAGGGGTCTCCGGGAAGCGGAGCCCCAGCATTTT. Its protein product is CASRGLREAEPQHF.

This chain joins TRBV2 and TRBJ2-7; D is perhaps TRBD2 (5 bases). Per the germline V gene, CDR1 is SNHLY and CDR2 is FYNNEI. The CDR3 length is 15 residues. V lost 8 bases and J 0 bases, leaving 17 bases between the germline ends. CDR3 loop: CASGRQTGNSYEQYF. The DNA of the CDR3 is TGTGCCAGCGGACGCCAGACCGGGAACTCCTACGAGCAGTACTTC.

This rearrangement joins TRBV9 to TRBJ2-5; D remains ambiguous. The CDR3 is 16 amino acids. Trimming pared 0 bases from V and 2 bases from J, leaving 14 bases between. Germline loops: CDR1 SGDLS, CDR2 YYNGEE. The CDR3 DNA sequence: TGTGCCAGCAGCGTAGACGGAAGAACAGAACAAGAGACCCAGTACTTC. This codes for CASSVDGRTEQETQYF.

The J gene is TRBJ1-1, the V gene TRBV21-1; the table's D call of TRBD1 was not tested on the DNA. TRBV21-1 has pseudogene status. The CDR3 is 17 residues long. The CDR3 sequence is CASSKAFGTVMNTEAFF. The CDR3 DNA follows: TGTGCCAGCAGCAAAGCGTTCGGGACAGTTATGAACACTGAAGCTTTCTTT.

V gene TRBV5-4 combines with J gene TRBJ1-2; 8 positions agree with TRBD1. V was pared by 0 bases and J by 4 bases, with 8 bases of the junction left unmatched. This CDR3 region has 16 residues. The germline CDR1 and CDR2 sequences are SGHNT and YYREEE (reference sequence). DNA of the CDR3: TGTGCCAGCAGCTTGGCCCCCGATGGACAGGGCTATGGCTACACCTTC. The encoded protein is CASSLAPDGQGYGYTF.

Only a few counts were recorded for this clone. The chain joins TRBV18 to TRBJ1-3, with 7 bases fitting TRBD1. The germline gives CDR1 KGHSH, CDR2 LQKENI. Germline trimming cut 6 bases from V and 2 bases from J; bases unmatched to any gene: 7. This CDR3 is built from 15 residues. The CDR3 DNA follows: TGTGCCAGCTCTATCGGGACAGCCACTGGAAACACCATATATTTT. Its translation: CASSIGTATGNTIYF.

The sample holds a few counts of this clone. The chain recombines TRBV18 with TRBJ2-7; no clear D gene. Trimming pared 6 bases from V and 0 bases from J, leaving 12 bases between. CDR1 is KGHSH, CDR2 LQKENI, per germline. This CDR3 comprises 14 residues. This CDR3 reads CASSRQAISYEQYF. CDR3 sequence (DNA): TGTGCCAGCTCGCGTCAGGCAATCTCCTACGAGCAGTACTTC.

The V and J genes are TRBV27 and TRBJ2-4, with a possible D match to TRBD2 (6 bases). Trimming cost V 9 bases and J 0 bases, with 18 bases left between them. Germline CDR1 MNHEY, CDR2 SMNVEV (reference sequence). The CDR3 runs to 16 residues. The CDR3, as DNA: TGTGCCAGTACTCCTGAGTGGGGACTAGCCAAAAACATTCAGTACTTC. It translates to CASTPEWGLAKNIQYF.

This CDR3 reads CASSLSLAGGNEQFF. The DNA of the CDR3 is TGTGCCAGCAGCTTAAGTCTAGCGGGGGGGAATGAGCAGTTCTTC. The chain carries TRBV7-8 and TRBJ2-1, with 12 bases matching TRBD2. CDR1 and CDR2 (germline): SGHVS, FQNEAQ. The V gene end was trimmed by 2 bases and the J gene end by 7 bases; junction bases not matched to a gene: 3. The CDR3 contains 15 residues.

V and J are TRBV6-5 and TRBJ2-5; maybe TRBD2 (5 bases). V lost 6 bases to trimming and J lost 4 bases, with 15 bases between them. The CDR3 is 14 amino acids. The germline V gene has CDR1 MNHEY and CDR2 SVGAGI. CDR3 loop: CASSRPDYRETQYF. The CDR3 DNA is TGTGCCAGCAGCCGGCCAGACTATCGAGAGACCCAGTACTTC.

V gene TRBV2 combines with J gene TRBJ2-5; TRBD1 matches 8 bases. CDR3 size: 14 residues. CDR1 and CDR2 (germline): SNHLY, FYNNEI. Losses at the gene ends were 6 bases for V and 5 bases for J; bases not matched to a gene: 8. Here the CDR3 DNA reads TGTGCCAGCAGCCCACAGGGGGTAGGCGAGACCCAGTACTTC. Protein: CASSPQGVGETQYF.

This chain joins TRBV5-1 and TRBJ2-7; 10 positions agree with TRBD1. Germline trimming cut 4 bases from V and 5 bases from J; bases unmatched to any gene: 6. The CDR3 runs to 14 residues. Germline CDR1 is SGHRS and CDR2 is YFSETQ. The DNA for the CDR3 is TGCGCCAGCAGCCTAGGACAGGGGGTCAACGAGCAGTACTTC. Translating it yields CASSLGQGVNEQYF. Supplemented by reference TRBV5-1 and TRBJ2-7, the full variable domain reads KAGVTQTPRYLIKTRGQQVTLSCSPISGHRSVSWYQQTPGQGLQFLFEYFSETQRNKGNFPGRFSGRQFSNSRSEMNVSTLELGDSALYLCASSLGQGVNEQYFGPGTRLTVT.

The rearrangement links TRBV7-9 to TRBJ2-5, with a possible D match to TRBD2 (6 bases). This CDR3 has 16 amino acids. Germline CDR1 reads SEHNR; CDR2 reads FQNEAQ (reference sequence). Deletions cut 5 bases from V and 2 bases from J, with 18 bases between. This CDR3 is CASSAGTLPAQETQYF. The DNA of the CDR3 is TGTGCCAGCAGCGCCGGGACTTTACCGGCACAAGAGACCCAGTACTTC.

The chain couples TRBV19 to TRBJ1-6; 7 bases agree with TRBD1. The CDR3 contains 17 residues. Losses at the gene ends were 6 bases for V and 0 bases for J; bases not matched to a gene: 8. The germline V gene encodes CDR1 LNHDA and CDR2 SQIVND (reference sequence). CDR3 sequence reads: CASRWTGLSSYNSPLHF. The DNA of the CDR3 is TGTGCCAGTAGGTGGACAGGTCTAAGCTCCTATAATTCACCCCTCCACTTT.

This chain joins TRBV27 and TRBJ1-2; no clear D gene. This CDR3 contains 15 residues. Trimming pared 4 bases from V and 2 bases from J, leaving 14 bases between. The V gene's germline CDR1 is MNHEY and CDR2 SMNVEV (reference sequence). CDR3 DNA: TGTGCCAGCAGTTCACTCTCCAGGCCCAACTATGGCTACACCTTC. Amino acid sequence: CASSSLSRPNYGYTF.

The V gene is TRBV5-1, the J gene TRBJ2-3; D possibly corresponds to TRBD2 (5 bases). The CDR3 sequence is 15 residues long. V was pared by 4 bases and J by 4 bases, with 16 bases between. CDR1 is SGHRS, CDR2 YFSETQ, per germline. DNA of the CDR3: TGCGCCAGCAGCCCGCAGAGGGAACGGTCAGATACGCAGTATTTT. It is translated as CASSPQRERSDTQYF.

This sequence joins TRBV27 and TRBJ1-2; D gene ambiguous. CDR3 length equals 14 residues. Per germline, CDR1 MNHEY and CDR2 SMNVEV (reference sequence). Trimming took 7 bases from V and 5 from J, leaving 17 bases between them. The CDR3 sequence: CASTLPRSWYGYTF. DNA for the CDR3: TGTGCCAGCACCCTTCCTCGGAGCTGGTATGGCTACACCTTC.

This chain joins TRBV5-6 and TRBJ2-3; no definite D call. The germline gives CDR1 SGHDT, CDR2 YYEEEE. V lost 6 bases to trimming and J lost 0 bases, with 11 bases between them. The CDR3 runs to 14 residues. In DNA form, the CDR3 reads TGTGCCAGCACCTACTACGGGAGCACAGATACGCAGTATTTT. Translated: CASTYYGSTDTQYF.

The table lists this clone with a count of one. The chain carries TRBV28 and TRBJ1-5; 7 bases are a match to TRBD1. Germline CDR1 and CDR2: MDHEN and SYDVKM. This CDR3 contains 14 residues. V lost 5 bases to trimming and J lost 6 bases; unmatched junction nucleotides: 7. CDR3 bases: TGTGCCAGCAGTCCTCGACAGGGCGGTCAGCCCCAGCATTTT. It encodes CASSPRQGGQPQHF.